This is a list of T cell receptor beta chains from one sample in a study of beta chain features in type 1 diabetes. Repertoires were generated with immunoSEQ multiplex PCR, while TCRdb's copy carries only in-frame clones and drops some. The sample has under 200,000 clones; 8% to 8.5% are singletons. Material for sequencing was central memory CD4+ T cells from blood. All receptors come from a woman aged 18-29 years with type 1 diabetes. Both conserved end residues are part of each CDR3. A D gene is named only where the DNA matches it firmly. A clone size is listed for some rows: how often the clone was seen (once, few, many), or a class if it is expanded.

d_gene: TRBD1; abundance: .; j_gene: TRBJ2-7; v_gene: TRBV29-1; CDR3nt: TGCAGCGTTGGACCGGACAGGTTCTTTTACGAGCAGTACTTC; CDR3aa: CSVGPDRFFYEQYF
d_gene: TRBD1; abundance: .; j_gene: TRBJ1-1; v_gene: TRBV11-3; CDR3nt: TGTGCCAGCAGCTTTGGGACAGGAACCACTGAAGCTTTCTTT; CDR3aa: CASSFGTGTTEAFF
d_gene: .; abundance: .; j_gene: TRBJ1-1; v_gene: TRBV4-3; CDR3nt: TGCGCCAGCAGCCAAGATCTGGGGGGAAACACTGAAGCTTTCTTT; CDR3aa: CASSQDLGGNTEAFF
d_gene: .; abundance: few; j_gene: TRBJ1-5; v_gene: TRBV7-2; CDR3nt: TGTGCCAGTCGGGGGGGGTCGGACCAGCCCCAGCATTTT; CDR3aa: CASRGGSDQPQHF
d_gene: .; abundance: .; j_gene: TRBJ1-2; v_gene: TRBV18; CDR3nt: TGTGCCAGCTCCGCGGGCATTCTAGGCTACACCTTC; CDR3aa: CASSAGILGYTF
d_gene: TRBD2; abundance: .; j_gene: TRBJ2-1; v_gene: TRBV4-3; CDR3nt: TGCGCCAGCAGCCAGGACCCTAGCGGGTTCTACAATGAGCAGTTCTTC; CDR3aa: CASSQDPSGFYNEQFF
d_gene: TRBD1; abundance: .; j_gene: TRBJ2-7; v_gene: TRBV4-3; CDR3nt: TGCGCCAGCAGCCAAATCTACAGGGGCAACTCCTACGAGCAGTACTTC; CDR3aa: CASSQIYRGNSYEQYF
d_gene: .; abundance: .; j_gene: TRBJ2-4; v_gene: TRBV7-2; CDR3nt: TGTGCCAGCAGCTCGGGGGAAATTACTCAGTACTTC; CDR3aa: CASSSGEITQYF
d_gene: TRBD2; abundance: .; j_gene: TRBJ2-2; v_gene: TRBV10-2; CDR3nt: TGCGCCAGCAGCCTCCCTCGGCTAGCGGGGGCCGGGGAGCTGTTTTTT; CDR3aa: CASSLPRLAGAGELFF
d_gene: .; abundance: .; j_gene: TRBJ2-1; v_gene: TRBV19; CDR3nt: TGTGCCAGTAGTCCCCCTAGCGCCTTCGACAATGAGCAGTTCTTC; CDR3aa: CASSPPSAFDNEQFF
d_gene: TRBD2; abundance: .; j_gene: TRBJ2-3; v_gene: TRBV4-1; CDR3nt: TGCGCCAGCAGCCCTAGAAGCCTAGCGGAGACAGATACGCAGTATTTT; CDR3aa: CASSPRSLAETDTQYF
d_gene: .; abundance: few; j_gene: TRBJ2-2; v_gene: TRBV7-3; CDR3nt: TGTGCCAGCAGCTTAAGCGGGGCGAACACCGGGGAGCTGTTTTTT; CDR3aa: CASSLSGANTGELFF
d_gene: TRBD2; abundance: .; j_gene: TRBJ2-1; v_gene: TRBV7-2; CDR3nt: TGTGCCAGCAGCTTAGAGTCCCAGCGGGGCTACAATGAGCAGTTCTTC; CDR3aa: CASSLESQRGYNEQFF
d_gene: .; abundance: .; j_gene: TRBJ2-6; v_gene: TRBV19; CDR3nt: TGTGCCAGTAGTACCCAGGGATCTGGGGCCAACGTCCTGACTTTC; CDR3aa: CASSTQGSGANVLTF
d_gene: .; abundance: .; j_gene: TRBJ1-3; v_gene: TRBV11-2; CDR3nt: TGTGCCAGCAGCTTACCAGGGTCCGGAAACACCATATATTTT; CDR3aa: CASSLPGSGNTIYF
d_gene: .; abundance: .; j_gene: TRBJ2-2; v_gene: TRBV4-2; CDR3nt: TGTGCCGCGAGCAGGATGGGGCAAGCGAACACCGGGGAGCTGTTTTTT; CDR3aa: CAASRMGQANTGELFF
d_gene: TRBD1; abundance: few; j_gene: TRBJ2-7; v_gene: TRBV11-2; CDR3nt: TGTGCCAGCAAAAAAGGGACAGACTCCTACGAGCAGTACTTC; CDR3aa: CASKKGTDSYEQYF
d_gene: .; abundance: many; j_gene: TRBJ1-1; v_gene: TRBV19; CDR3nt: TGTGCCAGTAGTACCTTAGCCCGACTGAACACTGAAGCTTTCTTT; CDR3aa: CASSTLARLNTEAFF
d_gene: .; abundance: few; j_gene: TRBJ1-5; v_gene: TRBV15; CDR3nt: TGTGCCACCAGCAGTTCGGATAGGGGACTCAATCAGCCCCAGCATTTT; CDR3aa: CATSSSDRGLNQPQHF
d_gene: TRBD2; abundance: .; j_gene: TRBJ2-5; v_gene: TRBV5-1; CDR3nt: TGCGCCAGCAGCTCCAATGCCCTAGCGGGAGAAGAGACCCAGTACTTC; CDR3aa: CASSSNALAGEETQYF
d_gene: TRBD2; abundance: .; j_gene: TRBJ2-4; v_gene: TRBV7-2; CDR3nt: TGTGCCAGCAGCGAACTAGCGGGAGCCCAACTAGCCAAAAACATTCAGTACTTC; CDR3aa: CASSELAGAQLAKNIQYF
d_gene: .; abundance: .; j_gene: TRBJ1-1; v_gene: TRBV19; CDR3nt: TGTGCCAGTATCCCAGACAGGAACACTGAAGCTTTCTTT; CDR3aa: CASIPDRNTEAFF
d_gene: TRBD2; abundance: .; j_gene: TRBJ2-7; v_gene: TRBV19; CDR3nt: TGTGCCAGTAGTGCGGGAGGGCTCTACGAGCAGTACTTC; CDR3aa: CASSAGGLYEQYF
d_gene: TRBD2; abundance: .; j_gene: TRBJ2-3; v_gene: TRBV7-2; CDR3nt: TGTGCCAGCAGCTTAAGGCTAGCGGGAGTGGGAGATACGCAGTATTTT; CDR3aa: CASSLRLAGVGDTQYF
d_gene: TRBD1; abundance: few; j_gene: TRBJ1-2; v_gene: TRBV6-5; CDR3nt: TGTGCCAGCAGTTCGGGACAGGATAACTATGGCTACACCTTC; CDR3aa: CASSSGQDNYGYTF
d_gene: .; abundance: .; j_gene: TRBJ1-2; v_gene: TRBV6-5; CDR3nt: TGTGCCAGCATCAACCCGACAGGCAGGGATGGCTACACCTTC; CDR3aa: CASINPTGRDGYTF
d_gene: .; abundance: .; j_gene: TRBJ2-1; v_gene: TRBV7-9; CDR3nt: TGTGCCAGCAGCCTCTCTGGGGGCCGTGAGCAGTTCTTC; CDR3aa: CASSLSGGREQFF
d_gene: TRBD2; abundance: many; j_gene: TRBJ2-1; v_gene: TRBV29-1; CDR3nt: TGCAGCGTTCGGGGGGGGCAACCTCAAAAGTTCTTC; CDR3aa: CSVRGGQPQKFF
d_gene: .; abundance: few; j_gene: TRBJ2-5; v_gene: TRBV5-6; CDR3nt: TGTGCCAGCAGCTCACTGGGGCGGGGTGGGGAGACCCAGTACTTC; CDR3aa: CASSSLGRGGETQYF
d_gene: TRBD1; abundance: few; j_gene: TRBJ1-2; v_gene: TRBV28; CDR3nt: TGTGCCAGCAGGACGGGACAGGGGGCCTATGGCTACACCTTC; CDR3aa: CASRTGQGAYGYTF
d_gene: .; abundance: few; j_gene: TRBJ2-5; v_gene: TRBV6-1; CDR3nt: TGTGCCAGCAATCTACAGGGGACTCAAGAGACCCAGTACTTC; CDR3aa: CASNLQGTQETQYF
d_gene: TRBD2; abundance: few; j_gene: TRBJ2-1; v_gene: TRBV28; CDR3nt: TGTGCCAGCAGTTTATTCCTTGCCTGGCAGGGAGGGGATGAGCAGTTCTTC; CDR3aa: CASSLFLAWQGGDEQFF
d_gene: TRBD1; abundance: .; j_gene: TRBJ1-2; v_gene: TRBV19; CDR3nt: TGTGCCAGTGGACAGGGTTCTGGCTACACCTTC; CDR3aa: CASGQGSGYTF
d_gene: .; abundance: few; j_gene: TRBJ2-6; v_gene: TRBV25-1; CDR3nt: TGTGCCAGCAGTGAATTGGGCGGGTCTGGGGCCAACGTCCTGACTTTC; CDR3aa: CASSELGGSGANVLTF
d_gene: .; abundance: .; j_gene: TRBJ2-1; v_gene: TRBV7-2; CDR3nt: TGTGCCAGCAGGGTCAACAGCTACAATGAGCAGTTCTTC; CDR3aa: CASRVNSYNEQFF
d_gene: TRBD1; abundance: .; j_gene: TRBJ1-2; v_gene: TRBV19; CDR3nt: TGTGCCAGTAGCCCCGGGACAGAAAACTATGGCTACACCTTC; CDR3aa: CASSPGTENYGYTF
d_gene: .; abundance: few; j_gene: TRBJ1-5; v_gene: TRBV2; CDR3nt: TGTGCCAGCAGTGAATCGGCAGGGCTAAATCAGCCCCAGCATTTT; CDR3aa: CASSESAGLNQPQHF
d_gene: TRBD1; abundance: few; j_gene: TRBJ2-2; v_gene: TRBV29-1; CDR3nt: TGCAGCGCCGTGGACAGGGTGCCTGGGGAGCTGTTTTTT; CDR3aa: CSAVDRVPGELFF
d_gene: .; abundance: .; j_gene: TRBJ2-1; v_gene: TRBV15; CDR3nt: TGTGCCACCAGCAGAGGTGGGACTCCCGCCAAATATGAGCAGTTCTTC; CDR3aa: CATSRGGTPAKYEQFF
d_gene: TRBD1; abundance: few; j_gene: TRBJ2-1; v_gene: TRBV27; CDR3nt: TGTGCCAGCAGCCCTAGCCGGACAGGGTACAATGAGCAGTTCTTC; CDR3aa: CASSPSRTGYNEQFF
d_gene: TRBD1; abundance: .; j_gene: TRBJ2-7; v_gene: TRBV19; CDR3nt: TGTGCCAGTAGTATCCGGGCCACCGGGACAGGTGCCTACGAGCAGTACTTC; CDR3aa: CASSIRATGTGAYEQYF
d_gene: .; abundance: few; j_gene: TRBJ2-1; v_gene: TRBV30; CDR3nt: TGTGCCTGGGTGTTAATAACTAAGATGGCCTACAATGAGCAGTTCTTC; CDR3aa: CAWVLITKMAYNEQFF
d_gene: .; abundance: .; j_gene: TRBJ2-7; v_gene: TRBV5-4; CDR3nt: TGTGCCAGCAGCTTGGGTAATCGGGATTCCTACGAGCAGTACTTC; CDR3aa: CASSLGNRDSYEQYF
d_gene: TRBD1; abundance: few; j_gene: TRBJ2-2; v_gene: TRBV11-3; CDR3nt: TGTGCCAGCAGCTGGGACAGGGTAACCGGGGAGCTGTTTTTT; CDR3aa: CASSWDRVTGELFF
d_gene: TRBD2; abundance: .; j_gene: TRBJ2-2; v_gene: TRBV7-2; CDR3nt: TGTGCCAGCAGTAGACCTAGCGGGGAAGACACCGGGGAGCTGTTTTTT; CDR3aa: CASSRPSGEDTGELFF
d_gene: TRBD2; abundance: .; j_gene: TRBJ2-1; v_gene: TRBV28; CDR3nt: TGTGCCAGCAGTTTACCGGGAGGGCGGTACAATGAGCAGTTCTTC; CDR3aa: CASSLPGGRYNEQFF
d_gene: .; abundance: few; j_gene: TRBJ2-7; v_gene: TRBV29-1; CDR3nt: TGCAGCGTTGCCGAGTCCAACGAGCAGTACTTC; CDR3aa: CSVAESNEQYF
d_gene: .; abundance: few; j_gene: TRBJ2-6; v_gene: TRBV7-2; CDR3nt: TGTGCCAGCAGCTTAGGACAGTTCTCTGGGGCCAACGTCCTGACTTTC; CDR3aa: CASSLGQFSGANVLTF
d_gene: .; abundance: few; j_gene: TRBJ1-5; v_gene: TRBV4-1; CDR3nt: TGCGCCAGCAGTCAAGACGGCAATCAGCCCCAGCATTTT; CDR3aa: CASSQDGNQPQHF
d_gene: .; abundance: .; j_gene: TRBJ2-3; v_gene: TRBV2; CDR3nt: TGTGCCAGCAGGGACAGACCTTACACAGATACGCAGTATTTT; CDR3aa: CASRDRPYTDTQYF
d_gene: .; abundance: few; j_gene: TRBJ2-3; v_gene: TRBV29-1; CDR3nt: TGCAGCGTTGAACAGGACAAAACAGATACGCAGTATTTT; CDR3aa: CSVEQDKTDTQYF
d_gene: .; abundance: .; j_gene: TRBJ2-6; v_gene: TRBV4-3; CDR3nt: TGCGCCAGCAGCCAAGACCACTCTGGGGCCAACGTCCTGACTTTC; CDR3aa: CASSQDHSGANVLTF
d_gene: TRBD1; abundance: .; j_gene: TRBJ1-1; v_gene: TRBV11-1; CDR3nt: TGTGCCAGCAGTTCGCAGGGGGAGAACACTGAAGCTTTCTTT; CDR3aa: CASSSQGENTEAFF
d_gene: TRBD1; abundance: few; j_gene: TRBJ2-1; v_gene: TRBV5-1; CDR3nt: TGCGCCAGCAGCCCGCTGATGACAGGGGCCGGTGAGCAGTTCTTC; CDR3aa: CASSPLMTGAGEQFF
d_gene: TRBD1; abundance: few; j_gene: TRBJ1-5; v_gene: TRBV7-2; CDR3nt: TGTGCCAGCAGCTATAGGGGACAGCAGCCCCAGCATTTT; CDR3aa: CASSYRGQQPQHF
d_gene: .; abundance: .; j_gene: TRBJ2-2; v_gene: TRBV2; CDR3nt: TGTGCCAGCAGTGAAGAGAGGGCCAGCGCCGGGGAGCTGTTTTTT; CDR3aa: CASSEERASAGELFF
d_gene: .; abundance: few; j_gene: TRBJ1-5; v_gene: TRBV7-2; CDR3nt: TGTGCCAGCGACCCCGGGGGGGCGGGGTTCAGCAATCAGCCCCAGCATTTT; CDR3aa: CASDPGGAGFSNQPQHF
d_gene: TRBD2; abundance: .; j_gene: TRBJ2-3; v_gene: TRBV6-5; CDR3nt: TGTGCCAGCAGCCGAACTAGCGGAGATACGCAGTATTTT; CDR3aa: CASSRTSGDTQYF
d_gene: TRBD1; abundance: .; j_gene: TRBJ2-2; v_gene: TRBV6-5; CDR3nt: TGTGCCAGCAGACCCGCGGGACAGGGACAGCTGTTTTTT; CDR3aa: CASRPAGQGQLFF
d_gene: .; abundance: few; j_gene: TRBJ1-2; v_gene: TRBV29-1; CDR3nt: TGCAGCGTTGAAGAGTTAGCTAACTATGGCTACACCTTC; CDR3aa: CSVEELANYGYTF